This T cell receptor beta chain was found in a study of vaccination effects on CD4 cells after COVID-19. Whole-study findings and limits: Only 1 of 255 vaccine-induced clones from healthy vaccinees cross-reacted with common cold coronaviruses. Substantial clonal contraction characterized both infection- and vaccine-induced clones late after vaccination.

V dropped 1 base and J dropped 4 bases, with 8 bases sitting between them. Germline CDR1 is SGHRS and CDR2 is YFSETQ. The CDR3 contains 14 residues. For this clone: Its antigen remains unknown.

Sequencing followed a ViraFEST assay step that expanded antigen-specific CD4+ T cells with viral peptide pools. Having been cultured for less than 13 days, the cells underwent CD4+ T cell isolation. As their vaccination, participants received two doses of either BNT162b2 or mRNA-1273. According to the study, vaccine recipients showed no prior SARS-CoV-2 infection and negative nucleocapsid antibodies. Generated by immunoSEQ multiplex PCR, the TCRdb table keeps only in-frame clones and is missing some. In the table there are roughly 68,000 clones, about 74% of which are singletons. The origin of this receptor is a human donor who received a COVID-19 vaccine. The sequencing here drew on CD4+ T cells from PBMCs cultured with HCoV-229E spike peptides, taken after COVID-19 vaccination. The chain carries TRBV5-1 and TRBJ2-2, with a tentative D call TRBD2 (6 bases). The CDR3 region has the DNA TGCGCCAGCAGCTTGCGGGGGAGCACCGGGGAGCTGTTTTTT. This sequence encodes CASSLRGSTGELFF.